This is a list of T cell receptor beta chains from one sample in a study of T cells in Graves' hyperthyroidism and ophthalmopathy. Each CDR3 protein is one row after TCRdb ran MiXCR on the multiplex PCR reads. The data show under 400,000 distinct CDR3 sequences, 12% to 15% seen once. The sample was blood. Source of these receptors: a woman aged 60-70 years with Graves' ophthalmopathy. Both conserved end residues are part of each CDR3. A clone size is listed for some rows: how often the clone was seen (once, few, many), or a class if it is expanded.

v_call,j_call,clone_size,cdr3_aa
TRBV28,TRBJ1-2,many,CASSIQGVGGYTF
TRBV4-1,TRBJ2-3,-,CASIGGPGADTQYF
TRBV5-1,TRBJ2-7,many,CASSSGQVYEQYF
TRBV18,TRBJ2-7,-,CASSPKGLGQYF
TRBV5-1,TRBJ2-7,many,CASSWRGDRVHEQYF
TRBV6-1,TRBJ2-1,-,CASRFLAGGFNEQFF
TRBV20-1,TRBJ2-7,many,CSARSPSGRGVGYEQYF
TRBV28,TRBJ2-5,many,CASSHTGGRETQYF
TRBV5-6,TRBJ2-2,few,CASSSGTGDFTGELFF
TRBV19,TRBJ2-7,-,CASSITGGGFRNEQYF
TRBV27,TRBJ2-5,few,CASSRRGGETQYF
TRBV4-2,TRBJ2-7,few,CASSQSDQTGEQYF
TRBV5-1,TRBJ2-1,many,CASSFIHDRYYNEQFF
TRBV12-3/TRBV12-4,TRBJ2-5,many,CASSPPGLAIETQYF
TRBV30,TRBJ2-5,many,CACPGRGKETQYF
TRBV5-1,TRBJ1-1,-,CASSLGDRGGAFF
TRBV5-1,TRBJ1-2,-,CASSYGQGRNYGYTF
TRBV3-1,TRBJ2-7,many,CASSQEIGRGEQYF
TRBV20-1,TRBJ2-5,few,CSASYQPGGTSGITQYF
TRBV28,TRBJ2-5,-,CASRDDGLAEETQYF
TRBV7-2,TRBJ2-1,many,CASTIDSYNEQFF
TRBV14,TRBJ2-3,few,CASSRTGGGPEYF
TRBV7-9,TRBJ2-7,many,CASSFLAGGSYEQYF
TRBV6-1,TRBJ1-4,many,CASSESYLAGGTSNEKLFF
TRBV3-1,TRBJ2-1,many,CASSQGPGLLVEQFF
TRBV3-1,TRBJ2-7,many,CASSQGTGVDEQYF
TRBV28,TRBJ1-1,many,CASSFWRGGGTTEAFF
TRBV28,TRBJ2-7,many,CASRQGAGEQYF
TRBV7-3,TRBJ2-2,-,CASSPQGQVNTGELFF
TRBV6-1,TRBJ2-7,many,CASSATGHSYEQYF
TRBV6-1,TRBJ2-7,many,CASSYDRGPTKASYEQYF
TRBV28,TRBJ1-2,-,CASSLGPGYAF
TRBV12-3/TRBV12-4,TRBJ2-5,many,CASSYFRGQQETQYF
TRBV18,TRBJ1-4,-,CASSPRRGQGDEKLFF
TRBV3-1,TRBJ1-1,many,CASSLEGRNTEAFF
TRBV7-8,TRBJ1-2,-,CASSPRARPEGYTF
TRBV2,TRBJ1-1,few,CASSDLGQGGFF
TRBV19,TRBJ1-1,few,CASRNRANTEAFF
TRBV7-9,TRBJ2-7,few,CASSWPFTDPYEQYF
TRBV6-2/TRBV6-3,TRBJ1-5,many,CASATGTLSNQPQHF
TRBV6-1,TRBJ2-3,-,CASSPPSDTQYF
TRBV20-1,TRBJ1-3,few,CSARVMGTSGNTIYF
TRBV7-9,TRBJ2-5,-,CASSSGTSGGYQETQYF
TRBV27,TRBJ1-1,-,CASRTTGGITEAFF
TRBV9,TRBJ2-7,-,CASSVEDSSYEQYF
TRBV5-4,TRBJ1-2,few,CASSLDRTGFKGGGYTF
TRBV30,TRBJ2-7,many,CAWSLDRGQSEQYF
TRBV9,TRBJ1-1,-,CASSDGLTEAFF
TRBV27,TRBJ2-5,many,CASSLGLAEETQYF
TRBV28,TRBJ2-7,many,CASSRAGLVGAEQYF
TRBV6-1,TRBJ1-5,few,CASSEGPSNLNQPQHF
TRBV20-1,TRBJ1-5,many,CSARDGVVEPQHF
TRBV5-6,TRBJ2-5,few,CASSPRLAGLETQYF
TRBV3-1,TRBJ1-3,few,CASSPGVSGNTIYF
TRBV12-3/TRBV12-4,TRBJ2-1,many,CASRRDSYNEQFF
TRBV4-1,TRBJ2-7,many,CASSREPDGYEQYF
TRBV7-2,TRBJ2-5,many,CASSLFGWAGVSETQYF